The 27 T cell receptor beta chains presented below share a single source sample, sequenced in a study of T cell changes during pregnancy in multiple sclerosis. Here immunoSEQ multiplex PCR was the method, and the copy in TCRdb shows in-frame clones only, minus some. This table has tens of thousands of clones, more than 85% appearing once. This specimen consisted of CD4+ T cells from peripheral blood mononuclear cells, obtained in the third trimester of pregnancy. Every receptor here comes from a female donor with multiple sclerosis, enrolled in a pregnancy study.

The chain recombines TRBV10-3 with TRBJ2-2; D ambiguous. The CDR3 has 14 amino acids. Trimming took 0 bases from V and 8 from J, leaving 10 bases between them. The germline V gene encodes CDR1 ENHRY and CDR2 SYGVKD. DNA of the CDR3: TGTGCCATCAGTGAGTCGAGGCAGACTGGGGAGCTGTTTTTT. Translated: CAISESRQTGELFF.

The sample holds one count of this clone. The chain couples TRBV5-4 to TRBJ1-2; TRBD1 might be the D (5 bases). The germline V gene has CDR1 SGHNT and CDR2 YYREEE (reference sequence). V gave up 4 bases and J gave up 0 bases, with 22 bases separating them. There are 18 residues in the CDR3. CDR3: CASSPWPLGAGTNYGYTF. In DNA, the CDR3 is TGTGCCAGCAGCCCTTGGCCCCTTGGGGCAGGCACTAACTATGGCTACACCTTC.

The rearrangement links TRBV5-5 to TRBJ2-3; 8 bases are a match to TRBD2. Germline loops: CDR1 SGHKS, CDR2 YYEKEE (reference sequence). V gave up 4 bases and J gave up 4 bases; unmatched junction bases: 8. The CDR3 runs 15 residues. The CDR3 region is CASSPPTGGADTQYF. The CDR3 DNA reads as TGTGCCAGCAGCCCCCCGACCGGGGGGGCAGATACGCAGTATTTT.

The chain joins TRBV5-1 to TRBJ2-1, with TRBD1 matching 11 bases. Trimming took 1 base from V and 7 from J; bases not matched to a gene: 7. This CDR3 has 16 amino acids. Germline V gene data show CDR1 as SGHRS and CDR2 as YFSETQ. The CDR3 DNA reads TGCGCCAGCAGCTTGAGGGGACAGGGGGGTATTAATGAGCAGTTCTTC. Its protein is CASSLRGQGGINEQFF.

The chain couples TRBV6-6 to TRBJ1-4; 7 positions match TRBD1. J gave up 4 bases and V 6 bases, and 5 bases lay outside the gene matches. The germline V gene encodes CDR1 MNHNY and CDR2 SVGAGI (reference sequence). This CDR3 is 14 amino acids long. CDR3 bases: TGTGCCAGCAGCTCCGGGACAGTTAATGAAAAACTGTTTTTT. It encodes CASSSGTVNEKLFF.

The chain recombines TRBV19 with TRBJ2-7, with D tentatively TRBD2 (5 bases). There are 14 residues in the CDR3. Deletions cut 5 bases from V and 2 bases from J, with 13 bases between. The germline V gene has CDR1 LNHDA and CDR2 SQIVND (reference sequence). The CDR3 sequence is CASSPLAGPYEQYF. CDR3 DNA: TGTGCCAGTAGTCCCCTAGCCGGCCCCTACGAGCAGTACTTC. The whole variable domain, remainder taken from reference TRBV19 and TRBJ2-7, is DGGITQSPKYLFRKEGQNVTLSCEQNLNHDAMYWYRQDPGQGLRLIYYSQIVNDFQKGDIAEGYSVSREKKESFPLTVTSAQKNPTAFYLCASSPLAGPYEQYFGPGTRLTVT.

The chain couples TRBV7-6 to TRBJ2-1, with 8 bases lining up with TRBD2. This CDR3 region has 17 residues. V dropped 2 bases and J dropped 3; count of bases not matched to a gene: 9. CDR1 and CDR2 (germline): SGHVS, FNYEAQ. This CDR3 reads CASSLKYQRGNYNEQFF. In nucleotides, the CDR3 is TGTGCCAGCAGCTTAAAGTACCAGCGGGGGAACTACAATGAGCAGTTCTTC.

The gene calls are TRBV27 and TRBJ2-1; D is uncertain. Germline V gene lookup returns CDR1 MNHEY and CDR2 SMNVEV (reference sequence). The V end lost 8 bases, the J end lost 0 bases, and 11 bases lay between the germline ends. This CDR3 is 14 amino acids long. The DNA of the CDR3 is TGTGCCAGCCGAGAGAGGAGCTCCTACAATGAGCAGTTCTTC. Encoded protein: CASRERSSYNEQFF.

In DNA form, the CDR3 reads TGTGCCAGCAGTCCGGGAGGGAACACCGGGGAGCTGTTTTTT. The encoded protein is CASSPGGNTGELFF. The chain links TRBV28 to TRBJ2-2; TRBD2 matches 7 bases. The CDR3 spans 14 residues. Looked up from germline, CDR1 is MDHEN and CDR2 is SYDVKM. V shed 5 bases, J shed 1 base, and the junction held 1 base outside the gene matches.

The chain carries TRBV7-8 and TRBJ2-7; D is unclear. Germline loops: CDR1 SGHVS, CDR2 FQNEAQ. Deletions cut 5 bases from V and 2 bases from J, with 4 bases between. The CDR3 consists of 11 residues. The CDR3 DNA reads TGTGCCAGCAGCCCAACCTACGAGCAGTACTTC. This codes for CASSPTYEQYF.

This chain connects TRBV6-5 to TRBJ1-2, with 10 bases aligning to TRBD1. CDR3 length equals 15 residues. The V gene end was trimmed by 7 bases and the J gene end by 7 bases; junction bases not matched to a gene: 12. CDR1 is MNHEY, CDR2 SVGAGI, per germline. The CDR3 DNA sequence: TGTGCCAGCATCTCTCCGGGACAGGGGATGGGTGGCTACACCTTC. It codes for CASISPGQGMGGYTF.

The rearrangement joins TRBV7-6 to TRBJ2-3, with D tentatively TRBD1 (6 bases). The ends were cut back, 2 bases at V and 3 bases at J, with 15 bases in the middle. The CDR3 has 16 amino acids. Germline V CDR1 and CDR2: SGHVS, FNYEAQ. In DNA, the CDR3 is TGTGCCAGCAGCTTAAATATGGGGGCCAGAACAGATACGCAGTATTTT. Amino acid sequence: CASSLNMGARTDTQYF.

The chain combines TRBV2 with TRBJ2-3; 12 bases map to TRBD2. V shed 6 bases, J shed 4 bases, and the junction held 8 bases outside the gene matches. The CDR3 has 16 amino acids. Germline lookup yields CDR1 SNHLY and CDR2 FYNNEI. The CDR3 DNA reads as TGTGCCAGCAGGGTTTCTAGCGGGAGGGCCTCAGATACGCAGTATTTT. Translating it yields CASRVSSGRASDTQYF.

With regard to this clone: The same CDR3 is also encoded by other DNA sequences in this sample. The V gene is TRBV30, the J gene TRBJ2-1, with TRBD2 as a possible D gene (5 bases). The CDR3 length is 11 residues. V lost 0 bases and J 10 bases, leaving 7 bases between the germline ends. CDR1 is GTSNPN, CDR2 SVGIG, per germline (reference sequence). The CDR3 region has the DNA TGTGCCTGGAGTGTAGGGAGAGAGCAGTTCTTC. Residues: CAWSVGREQFF.

The DNA of the CDR3 is TGTGCCAGCAGCTACCTAACGCAGGCCGGGGAGCTGTTTTTT. The encoded protein is CASSYLTQAGELFF. The gene calls are TRBV7-8 and TRBJ2-2; D is unresolved. Trimming removed 4 bases from V and 6 bases from J, with 12 bases in between. This CDR3 contains 14 residues. CDR1 and CDR2 from the germline V gene are SGHVS and FQNEAQ.

This chain connects TRBV7-9 to TRBJ2-1, with TRBD2 matching over 9 bases. There are 15 residues in the CDR3. Trimming at V came to 4 bases and at J to 4 bases, leaving 5 bases not matched to a gene. Germline-derived CDR1 and CDR2 are SEHNR and FQNEAQ (reference sequence). The CDR3 sequence is CASSSRRGGYNEQFF. CDR3 sequence (DNA): TGTGCCAGCAGCTCCCGGCGGGGGGGTTACAATGAGCAGTTCTTC.

This clone came up a few times. The chain uses TRBV10-3 and TRBJ1-1; D is unresolved. Germline CDR1 ENHRY, CDR2 SYGVKD. The CDR3 has 11 residues. CDR3 residues: CAARSATEAFF. DNA of the CDR3: TGTGCGGCTCGCAGTGCCACTGAAGCTTTCTTT.

The rearrangement uses TRBV27 and TRBJ2-7, with 9 positions matching TRBD1. Germline CDR1 reads MNHEY; CDR2 reads SMNVEV (reference sequence). V was pared by 8 bases and J by 0 bases, with 2 bases of the junction left unmatched. CDR3 size: 13 residues. DNA for the CDR3: TGTGCCAGCCCGACAGGGGGCTCCTACGAGCAGTACTTC. It codes for CASPTGGSYEQYF.

The chain couples TRBV14 to TRBJ2-3; D is perhaps TRBD2 (7 bases). Per the germline V gene, CDR1 is SGHDN and CDR2 is FVKESK. With 1 base removed from V and 3 bases from J, the gap between germline ends came to 14 bases. This CDR3 has 16 amino acids. The CDR3 bases are TGTGCCAGCAGCCAAGGCGGGGGCGCAGGTACAGATACGCAGTATTTT. Translating it yields CASSQGGGAGTDTQYF.

This clone came up a few times. V and J are TRBV18 and TRBJ1-3; D unclear. Germline CDR1 and CDR2: KGHSH and LQKENI. The CDR3 loop spans 16 amino acids. The V and J ends lost 4 bases and 0 bases respectively, with 13 bases between them. CDR3 residues: CASSLGQQVSGNTIYF. CDR3 nucleotide sequence: TGTGCCAGCTCACTGGGCCAACAAGTCTCTGGAAACACCATATATTTT.

This clone is a singleton in its sample. V is TRBV7-9 and J is TRBJ1-1; D might be TRBD1 (5 bases). Germline CDR1 SEHNR, CDR2 FQNEAQ (reference sequence). CDR3 length: 17 amino acids. V was clipped by 2 bases and J by 0 bases, with 16 bases between them. The CDR3 here is CASSLYGERQLNTEAFF. The CDR3 nucleotides read TGTGCCAGCAGCTTATATGGTGAGAGACAGCTGAACACTGAAGCTTTCTTT.

The chain combines TRBV18 with TRBJ1-1, with TRBD1 matching 7 bases. The ends lost 3 bases at V and 4 bases at J; junction bases unmatched: 8. This CDR3 has 15 amino acids. The germline V gene has CDR1 KGHSH and CDR2 LQKENI. The CDR3 loop is CASSPRGQEITEAFF. As DNA, the CDR3 is TGTGCCAGCTCACCCCGTGGACAGGAGATCACTGAAGCTTTCTTT.

The chain employs TRBV14 and TRBJ2-3, with TRBD2 matching over 9 bases. V lost 1 base, J lost 0 bases, and 8 bases stayed unmatched. This CDR3 is built from 18 residues. Per the germline V gene, CDR1 is SGHDN and CDR2 is FVKESK. The CDR3 DNA reads TGTGCCAGCAGCCAAGGATCACTAGCGGGTGTAAGCACAGATACGCAGTATTTT. Translation gives CASSQGSLAGVSTDTQYF.

This clone was observed a handful of times. The V and J genes are TRBV18 and TRBJ1-2, with 7 positions matching TRBD1. The CDR3 is 14 residues long. V gave up 8 bases and J gave up 8 bases; unmatched junction bases: 14. From germline, CDR1 is KGHSH and CDR2 LQKENI. The CDR3 coding sequence is TGTGCCAGCAGCCCGACAGGGCCGTTGGAGGGCTACACCTTC. Encoded protein: CASSPTGPLEGYTF.

The chain is built from TRBV5-4 and TRBJ2-1, with a weak D call TRBD2 (6 bases). The V gene lost 4 bases and the J gene lost 9 bases, with 14 bases spanning the gap. CDR1 is SGHNT and CDR2 is YYREEE in the germline V gene (reference sequence). CDR3 length equals 13 residues. The CDR3 loop reads CASSRGLPREQFF. CDR3 DNA sequence: TGTGCCAGCAGCCGGGGACTTCCGCGTGAGCAGTTCTTC.

The J gene is TRBJ1-2, the V gene TRBV7-2; no clear D. CDR1 is SGHTA, CDR2 FQGNSA, per germline. This CDR3 contains 14 residues. V dropped 0 bases and J dropped 8 bases, with 13 bases sitting between them. Written as DNA, the CDR3 is TGTGCCAGCAGCTTAGCGCAACCTACGCGAGGCTACACCTTC. Protein product: CASSLAQPTRGYTF.

The gene calls are TRBV19 and TRBJ2-6; D gene unclear. The germline gives CDR1 LNHDA, CDR2 SQIVND (reference sequence). The CDR3 spans 15 residues. Trimming took off 7 bases at V and 0 bases at J, with 10 bases between the two ends. DNA of the CDR3: TGTGCCAGTATCCGAGGAAGCTCTGGGGCCAACGTCCTGACTTTC. Translation: CASIRGSSGANVLTF.